Below are 5 T cell receptor beta chains sequenced from a single sample in a study of Ad26.COV2.S vaccination and SARS-CoV-2 variants. Only in-frame clones appear in the TCRdb table, and some are missing; sequencing was by immunoSEQ multiplex PCR. The sample includes approximately 340,000 clones, more than 75% of them seen just once. Treatment of the sample: some 19 received Ad26.COV2.S at low or high dose, single or two shots; about 5 received placebo; per-sample allocation not given. Day 63 following the first vaccine or placebo injection was when the samples were taken. The sequenced sample was peripheral blood, obtained in a trial of Ad26.COV2.S vaccine versus placebo. The receptors shown here come from a person aged 18-65 years who received the Ad26.COV2.S COVID-19 vaccine or a placebo.

The sample holds one count of this clone. CDR3 amino acids: CASSLAGGTSGRDTDTQYF. The CDR3 DNA sequence: TGTGCCAGCAGCTTAGCCGGGGGGACTAGCGGGAGGGACACAGATACGCAGTATTTT. The chain uses TRBV11-2 and TRBJ2-3; 16 nucleotides match TRBD2. This CDR3 region has 19 residues. Germline-derived CDR1 and CDR2 are SGHAT and FQNNGV. Unmatched junction bases numbered 6, after V lost 1 base and J lost 2 bases. The full variable domain, with the rest looked up from reference TRBV11-2 and TRBJ2-3, is EAGVAQSPRYKIIEKRQSVAFWCNPISGHATLYWYQQILGQGPKLLIQFQNNGVVDDSQLPKDRFSAERLKGVDSTLKIQPAKLEDSAVYLCASSLAGGTSGRDTDTQYFGPGTRLTVL.

The chain recombines TRBV7-8 with TRBJ1-4; 8 bases agree with TRBD1. This CDR3 spans 15 amino acids. V lost 5 bases to trimming and J lost 7 bases; unmatched junction nucleotides: 9. Per germline, CDR1 SGHVS and CDR2 FQNEAQ. CDR3 amino acids: CASSHLGQGVEKLFF. The CDR3 region has the DNA TGTGCCAGCAGCCACCTAGGACAGGGAGTTGAAAAACTGTTTTTT.

The chain combines TRBV29-1 with TRBJ1-1; D is uncertain. CDR1 is SQVTM, CDR2 ANQGSEA, per germline. Trimming removed 3 bases from V and 1 base from J, with 9 bases in between. The CDR3 is made up of 13 amino acids. As DNA, the CDR3 is TGCAGCGTTGAGTTTGTGAGGAACACTGAAGCTTTCTTT. It yields the protein CSVEFVRNTEAFF.

This clone turned up a few times. This sequence joins TRBV5-4 and TRBJ1-2; 11 bases fit TRBD1. This CDR3 comprises 16 residues. Trimming took 1 base from V and 1 from J; bases not matched to a gene: 3. Germline CDR1 is SGHNT and CDR2 is YYREEE (reference sequence). Here the CDR3 reads CASSLPGTGGNYGYTF. As DNA, the CDR3 is TGTGCCAGCAGCTTGCCTGGGACAGGGGGTAACTATGGCTACACCTTC. Together with reference TRBV5-4 and TRBJ1-2, the CDR3 gives the full variable domain: ETGVTQSPTHLIKTRGQQVTLRCSSQSGHNTVSWYQQALGQGPQFIFQYYREEENGRGNFPPRFSGLQFPNYSSELNVNALELDDSALYLCASSLPGTGGNYGYTFGSGTRLTVV.

The rearrangement joins TRBV3-1 (or the pseudogene TRBV3-2) to TRBJ2-7, with 8 nucleotides matching TRBD2. Trimming removed 0 bases from V and 9 bases from J; junction bases left unmatched: 7. The CDR3 has 14 residues. Per germline, CDR1 LGHDT and CDR2 YNNKEL (reference sequence). CDR3 loop: CASSQDRGGRGQYF. The CDR3 coding sequence is TGTGCCAGCAGCCAAGATCGGGGGGGCCGTGGGCAGTACTTC.